Here is one T cell receptor (beta chain) with its context. The target antigen is unknown. Researchers amplified the TCR beta CDR3 regions from RNA transcripts. The TCR CDR3 first-round RT-PCR relied on the HTBI primer set. From the multiplex PCR reads, TCRdb called clonotypes with MiXCR, one entry per CDR3 protein. The table lists some 500,000 distinct CDR3 sequences, more than 15% of them singletons. The entry originates in a study of T cells in Graves' hyperthyroidism and ophthalmopathy. V lost 5 bases and J lost 8; bases outside the gene matches: 15. The germline CDR1 and CDR2 sequences are MNHEY and SVGEGT. There are 17 residues in the CDR3. Study-wide results and limits: Median prediction lead before ophthalmopathy onset was 6.5 months with the model. Researchers found most expanded thyroid clonotypes above 0.001 in blood as well.

Sequencing was carried out using blood. The chain uses TRBV6-2 or TRBV6-3 and TRBJ2-1; 10 bases line up with TRBD1. This clonotype originated in a woman in her twenties or thirties with Graves' ophthalmopathy. CDR3 nucleotide sequence: TGTGCCAGCAGTCTTGAAACAGTATACGGGACAGGGGATGAGCAGTTCTTC. Translation gives CASSLETVYGTGDEQFF.